The rows below give T cell receptor beta chains drawn from one sample of a study of T-cell memory formation after mild COVID-19. From the 5' RACE reads, TCRdb called clonotypes with MiXCR, one entry per CDR3 protein. There are almost 550,000 distinct CDR3 sequences in the sample; roughly 20% occur only once, and 9.5% to 15% lies in the top ten. The specimen sequenced was PBMCs or a T cell subset sorted from them (not recorded which). Source of these receptors: an adult woman who had mild COVID-19 (a few samples of this study predate the infection). Cell type and time point are not known. CDR3s include the opening cysteine and the closing phenylalanine or tryptophan. The D gene is left open where the match is weak. Clone size is not always given. Where it is, it says once, few, many or a class for expanded clones.

16,-,TRBJ1-1,TRBV3-1,-,CASSHWAGAGGTEAFF,TGTGCCAGCAGCCACTGGGCAGGGGCGGGTGGAACTGAAGCTTTCTTT
15,-,TRBJ2-2,TRBV9,once,CASSVGRQNTGELFF,TGTGCCAGCAGCGTGGGGCGGCAGAACACCGGGGAGCTGTTTTTT
15,-,TRBJ2-1,TRBV5-1,many,CASSLVTVGDNEQFF,TGCGCCAGCAGCTTGGTTACAGTGGGGGACAATGAGCAGTTCTTC
12,-,TRBJ1-1,TRBV29-1,few,CALAFMNTEAFF,TGCGCCCTGGCGTTCATGAACACTGAAGCTTTCTTT
13,-,TRBJ2-7,TRBV10-3,few,CAISPGSLLEQYF,TGTGCCATCAGCCCCGGGAGCCTCCTTGAGCAGTACTTC
13,-,TRBJ1-2,TRBV20-1,-,CSARDRGNYGYTF,TGCAGTGCTAGAGATCGGGGGAACTATGGCTACACCTTC
16,TRBD1,TRBJ2-4,TRBV20-1,many,CSAENYRGMAKNIQYF,TGCAGTGCCGAGAATTACAGGGGAATGGCCAAAAACATTCAGTACTTC
12,-,TRBJ2-1,TRBV7-2,few,CASTSWGDEQFF,TGTGCCAGCACGTCTTGGGGCGATGAGCAGTTCTTC
17,TRBD1,TRBJ1-1,TRBV7-8,few,CASSGGLTGATGTEAFF,TGTGCCAGCAGCGGGGGATTGACAGGGGCAACGGGCACTGAAGCTTTCTTT
13,-,TRBJ2-2,TRBV7-3,-,CASSLQSTGELFF,TGTGCCAGCAGCTTACAGAGTACCGGGGAGCTGTTTTTT
14,-,TRBJ1-1,TRBV19,few,CASSVWGKDTEAFF,TGTGCCAGTAGTGTTTGGGGTAAGGACACTGAAGCTTTCTTT
12,-,TRBJ1-1,TRBV12-3/TRBV12-4,many,CASSFEGTEAFF,TGTGCCAGCAGTTTCGAAGGAACTGAAGCTTTCTTT
13,TRBD2,TRBJ2-1,TRBV6-1,-,CASSGWERGVYPF,TGTGCCAGCAGTGGATGGGAACGGGGGGTCTATCCGTTC
15,-,TRBJ1-1,TRBV25-1,-,CASSEGLTRGREAFF,TGTGCCAGCAGTGAAGGCCTCACGCGAGGGCGCGAAGCTTTCTTT
12,-,TRBJ1-4,TRBV6-2/TRBV6-3,-,CASSYQGKKLFF,TGTGCCAGCAGTTATCAGGGAAAAAAACTGTTTTTT
16,TRBD1,TRBJ1-2,TRBV6-1,-,CASSDTIQGAAYGYTF,TGTGCCAGCAGTGATACGATACAGGGGGCTGCCTATGGCTACACCTTC
15,TRBD2,TRBJ2-3,TRBV6-5,few,CASSSTGPLAGAQYF,TGTGCCAGCAGTTCCACCGGCCCACTAGCGGGTGCGCAGTATTTT
14,TRBD1,TRBJ2-1,TRBV5-1,few,CASSLLTGDNEQFF,TGCGCCAGCAGCTTATTGACAGGGGACAATGAGCAGTTCTTC
15,-,TRBJ2-7,TRBV11-1,-,CASSLAPGGFYEQYF,TGTGCCAGCAGCCTAGCGCCAGGGGGTTTCTACGAGCAGTACTTC
18,-,TRBJ1-4,TRBV19,-,CASSIPNYGQKRNEKLFF,TGTGCCAGTAGTATACCCAATTACGGACAGAAGCGAAATGAAAAACTGTTTTTT
13,-,TRBJ2-5,TRBV24-1,few,CATSSSRPETQYF,TGTGCCACCAGTTCAAGTCGGCCAGAGACCCAGTACTTC
15,-,TRBJ1-6,TRBV4-2,few,CASSQTRGAISPLHF,TGTGCCAGCAGCCAGACCCGGGGGGCAATTTCACCCCTCCACTTT
10,-,TRBJ2-7,TRBV6-2/TRBV6-3,-,CASLIFEQYF,TGTGCCAGCTTAATCTTTGAGCAGTACTTC
12,-,TRBJ2-7,TRBV20-1,many,CSAGGQPPKQYF,TGCAGTGCAGGGGGGCAGCCCCCGAAGCAGTACTTC
12,-,TRBJ2-1,TRBV12-3/TRBV12-4,-,CASSETGYEQFF,TGTGCCAGCAGTGAAACAGGGTACGAGCAGTTCTTC
15,-,TRBJ2-5,TRBV6-2/TRBV6-3,few,CASSYSRTVQETQYF,TGTGCCAGCAGTTACTCCAGGACAGTCCAAGAGACCCAGTACTTC
15,-,TRBJ2-7,TRBV4-3,few,CASSQVYAYGYEQYF,TGCGCCAGCAGCCAAGTTTATGCCTACGGGTACGAGCAGTACTTC
14,TRBD2,TRBJ2-4,TRBV6-2/TRBV6-3,-,CASSIKLAGGFQYF,TGTGCCAGCAGTATCAAACTAGCGGGAGGATTTCAGTACTTC
15,TRBD2,TRBJ2-3,TRBV7-9,-,CASSEAGGPQDTQYF,TGTGCCAGCAGCGAGGCGGGAGGGCCCCAAGATACGCAGTATTTT
13,TRBD1,TRBJ1-3,TRBV7-6,-,CASTQGPGNTIYF,TGTGCCAGCACACAGGGGCCTGGAAACACCATATATTTT
17,TRBD2,TRBJ2-2,TRBV5-6,-,CASSRLLAGDPDGELFF,TGTGCCAGCAGCCGTCTACTAGCGGGAGATCCGGACGGGGAGCTGTTTTTT
16,TRBD2,TRBJ2-3,TRBV5-5,many,CASSGQRGESRDTQYF,TGTGCCAGCAGCGGTCAGCGGGGGGAGTCCCGGGATACGCAGTATTTT
16,TRBD2,TRBJ2-2,TRBV7-8,-,CASSPSAGMGIGELFF,TGTGCCAGCAGCCCGTCAGCGGGGATGGGGATCGGGGAGCTGTTTTTT
13,-,TRBJ2-5,TRBV12-3/TRBV12-4,-,CASSPQGLETQYF,TGTGCCAGCAGTCCCCAGGGGTTGGAGACCCAGTACTTC
16,TRBD2,TRBJ2-2,TRBV7-9,few,CASSGTSGANTGELFF,TGTGCCAGCAGCGGTACTAGCGGGGCGAACACCGGGGAGCTGTTTTTT
15,TRBD1,TRBJ2-7,TRBV25-1,few,CASSDPSTGGYEQYF,TGTGCCAGCAGTGACCCGTCGACAGGGGGTTACGAGCAGTACTTC
10,-,TRBJ1-1,TRBV6-4,-,CARGSPEAFF,TGTGCCCGGGGAAGCCCTGAAGCTTTCTTT
16,-,TRBJ1-1,TRBV7-9,-,CASSSQGRGGNTEAFF,TGTGCCAGCAGCAGCCAGGGTAGAGGGGGGAACACTGAAGCTTTCTTT
16,-,TRBJ2-2,TRBV21-1,few,CASSKGDRGDTGELFF,TGTGCCAGCAGCAAGGGGGACAGGGGGGACACCGGGGAGCTGTTTTTT
17,-,TRBJ1-1,TRBV5-4,-,CASSLDGVRVRSTEAFF,TGTGCCAGCAGCTTGGACGGCGTTCGAGTTCGGTCCACTGAAGCTTTCTTT
14,-,TRBJ2-3,TRBV6-1,-,CASSVVTGTDTQYF,TGTGCCAGCAGTGTTGTGACAGGCACAGATACGCAGTATTTT
13,-,TRBJ1-1,TRBV7-2,few,CASSRQVNTEAFF,TGTGCCAGCAGCCGACAGGTGAACACTGAAGCTTTCTTT
14,-,TRBJ2-3,TRBV5-1,many,CASSLAGTTDTQYF,TGCGCCAGCAGCTTGGCAGGGACCACAGATACGCAGTATTTT
15,TRBD1,TRBJ2-7,TRBV9,few,CASSPRQGTSYEQYF,TGTGCCAGCAGCCCCCGACAGGGGACCTCCTACGAGCAGTACTTC
13,-,TRBJ1-5,TRBV20-1,few,CSARGYDNQPQHF,TGCTCAGCCCGGGGATACGACAATCAGCCCCAGCATTTT
12,-,TRBJ2-7,TRBV12-3/TRBV12-4,many,CASSLIGYEQYF,TGCGCCAGCAGCTTGATCGGCTACGAGCAGTACTTC
13,-,TRBJ1-3,TRBV15,-,CATRGHSGNTIYF,TGTGCCACCCGGGGACACTCAGGAAACACCATATATTTT
11,-,TRBJ2-3,TRBV20-1,many,CSAISLHTQYF,TGCAGTGCTATTTCTCTGCATACGCAGTATTTT
15,TRBD2,TRBJ2-1,TRBV7-8,-,CASSLEAGLANEQFF,TGTGCCAGCAGCTTAGAGGCGGGACTAGCCAATGAGCAGTTCTTC
15,-,TRBJ2-1,TRBV18,-,CASSPHDRFYNEQFF,TGTGCCAGCTCACCACACGACCGATTCTACAATGAGCAGTTCTTC
14,-,TRBJ2-1,TRBV10-3,-,CAISERVGRKEQFF,TGTGCCATCAGTGAGAGGGTAGGGCGGAAGGAGCAGTTCTTC
16,TRBD2,TRBJ2-3,TRBV3-1,-,CASSQGASGRIDTQYF,TGTGCCAGCAGCCAAGGCGCTAGCGGTAGGATAGATACGCAGTATTTT